This T cell receptor beta chain was sequenced in a study of T cell responses to AZD1222 COVID-19 vaccine. Findings and caveats of the study: Vaccine-associated CD4 TCRs spanned spike, dominant at 160-218 and 743-854.

Note on this clone: Its cognate antigen is unknown.

Method: immunoSEQ multiplex PCR; TCRdb's copy keeps in-frame clones and lacks some. The data hold 130,000 or so clones, with over 75% observed a single time. V was shortened by 3 bases and J by 9 bases, with 13 bases between the two germline ends. The germline CDR1 and CDR2 sequences are SGDLS and YYNGEE. This CDR3 is built from 13 residues. The sequencing used peripheral blood, collected on day 0 of AZD1222 vaccination. The chain carries TRBV9 and TRBJ2-1; the D is unclear. This TCR was recovered from an adult in good health. The CDR3 protein is CASSAQVFGEQFF. DNA of the CDR3: TGTGCCAGCAGCGCCCAGGTTTTCGGTGAGCAGTTCTTC.